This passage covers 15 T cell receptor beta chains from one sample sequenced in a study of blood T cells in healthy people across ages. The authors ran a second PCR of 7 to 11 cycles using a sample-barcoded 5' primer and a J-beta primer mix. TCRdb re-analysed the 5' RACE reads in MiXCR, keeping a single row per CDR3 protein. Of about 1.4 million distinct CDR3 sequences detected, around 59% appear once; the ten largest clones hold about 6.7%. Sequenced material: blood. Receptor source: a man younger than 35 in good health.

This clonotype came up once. CDR3 amino acids: CASRILGDTQYF. CDR3 nucleotides: TGTGCCAGCCGGATTTTAGGAGATACGCAGTATTTT. J is TRBJ2-3 and V is TRBV6-5; D is unclear. The CDR3 sequence is 12 residues long. With 8 bases removed from V and 5 bases from J, the gap between germline ends came to 11 bases. Germline V gene lookup returns CDR1 MNHEY and CDR2 SVGAGI.

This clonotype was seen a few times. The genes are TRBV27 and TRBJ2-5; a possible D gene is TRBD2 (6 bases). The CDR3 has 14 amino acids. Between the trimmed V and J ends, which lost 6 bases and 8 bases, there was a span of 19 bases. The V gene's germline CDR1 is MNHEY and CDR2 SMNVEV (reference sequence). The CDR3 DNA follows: TGTGCCAGCAGCTGGGGGGACCGGTGGGGTACCCAGTACTTC. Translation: CASSWGDRWGTQYF.

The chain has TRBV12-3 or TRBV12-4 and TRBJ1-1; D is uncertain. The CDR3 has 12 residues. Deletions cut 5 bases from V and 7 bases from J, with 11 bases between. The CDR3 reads CASSKGTNEAFF. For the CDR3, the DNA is TGTGCCAGCAGTAAAGGAACAAATGAAGCTTTCTTT.

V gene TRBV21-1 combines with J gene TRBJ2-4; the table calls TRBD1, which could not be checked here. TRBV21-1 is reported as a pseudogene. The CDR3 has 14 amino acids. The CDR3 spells CASSTSGGENIQYF. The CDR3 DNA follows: TGTGCCAGCAGCACTTCAGGGGGTGAAAACATTCAGTACTTC.

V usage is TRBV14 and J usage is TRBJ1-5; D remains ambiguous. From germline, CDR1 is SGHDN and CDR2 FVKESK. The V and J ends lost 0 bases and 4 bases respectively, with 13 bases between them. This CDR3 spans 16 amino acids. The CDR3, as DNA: TGTGCCAGCAGCCAAGACCTGAATGGGCCAAATCAGCCCCAGCATTTT. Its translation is CASSQDLNGPNQPQHF.

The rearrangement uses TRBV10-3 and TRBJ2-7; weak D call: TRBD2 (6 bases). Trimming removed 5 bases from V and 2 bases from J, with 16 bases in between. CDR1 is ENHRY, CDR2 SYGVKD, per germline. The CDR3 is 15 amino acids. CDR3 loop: CAISYWASVTYEQYF. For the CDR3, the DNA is TGTGCCATCAGTTACTGGGCTAGCGTTACCTACGAGCAGTACTTC.

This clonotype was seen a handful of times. CDR3 loop: CASSFTGGEEETQYF. The CDR3, as DNA: TGCGCCAGCAGCTTCACCGGGGGGGAAGAAGAGACCCAGTACTTC. This chain links TRBV5-1 with TRBJ2-5; 8 bases are shared with TRBD2. CDR1 is SGHRS, CDR2 YFSETQ, per germline. The CDR3 spans 15 residues. The V and J ends lost 2 bases and 3 bases, in that order; junction bases with no gene match: 6.

The CDR3 is CASSQYWLTNEQYF. CDR3 sequence (DNA): TGTGCCAGCAGCCAATATTGGCTAACTAACGAGCAGTACTTC. The chain joins TRBV16 to TRBJ2-7, with D unresolved. The CDR3 consists of 14 residues. The V and J ends lost 1 base and 5 bases respectively, with 12 bases between them. Germline V gene sequence: CDR1 KGHSY, CDR2 FQNENV.

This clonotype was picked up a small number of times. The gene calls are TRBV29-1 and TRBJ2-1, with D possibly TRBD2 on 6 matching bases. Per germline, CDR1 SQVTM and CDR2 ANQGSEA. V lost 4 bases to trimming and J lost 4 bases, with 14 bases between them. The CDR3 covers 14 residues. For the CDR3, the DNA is TGCAGCGTTGCTGGAGGCGGAGGGTACAATGAGCAGTTCTTC. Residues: CSVAGGGGYNEQFF.

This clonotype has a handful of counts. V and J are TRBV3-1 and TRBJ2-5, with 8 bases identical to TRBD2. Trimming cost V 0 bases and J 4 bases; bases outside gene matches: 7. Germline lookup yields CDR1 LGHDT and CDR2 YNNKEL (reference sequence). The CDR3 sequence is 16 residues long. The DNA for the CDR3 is TGTGCCAGCAGCCAAGAGAAAGGGACTAGAGGAGAGACCCAGTACTTC. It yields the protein CASSQEKGTRGETQYF.

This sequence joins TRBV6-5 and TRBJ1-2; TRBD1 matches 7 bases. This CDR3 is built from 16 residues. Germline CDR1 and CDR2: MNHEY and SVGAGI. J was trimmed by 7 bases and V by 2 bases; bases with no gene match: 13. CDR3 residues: CASSYDREVGRGGYTF. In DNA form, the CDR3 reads TGTGCCAGCAGTTACGACAGGGAGGTGGGGAGAGGTGGCTACACCTTC.

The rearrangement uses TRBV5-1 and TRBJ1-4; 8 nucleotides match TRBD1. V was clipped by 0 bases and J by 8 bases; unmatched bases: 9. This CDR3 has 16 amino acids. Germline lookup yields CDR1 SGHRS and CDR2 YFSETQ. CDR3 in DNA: TGCGCCAGCAGCTTGGTTGGACAGGGCATCGGGGAAAAACTGTTTTTT. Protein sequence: CASSLVGQGIGEKLFF.

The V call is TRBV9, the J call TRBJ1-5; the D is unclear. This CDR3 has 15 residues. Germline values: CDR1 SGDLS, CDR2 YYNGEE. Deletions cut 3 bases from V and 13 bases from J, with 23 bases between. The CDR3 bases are TGTGCCAGCAGCGGAGACCCTTTCAGAACCTCTCAACAGCATTTT. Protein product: CASSGDPFRTSQQHF.

The CDR3 spells CASRASESSYNEQFF. In nucleotides, the CDR3 is TGTGCCAGCAGGGCGAGTGAAAGCTCCTACAATGAGCAGTTCTTC. V gene TRBV27 combines with J gene TRBJ2-1; D unclear. The CDR3 covers 15 residues. V lost 6 bases and J lost 0, with 12 bases in between. Per germline, CDR1 MNHEY and CDR2 SMNVEV (reference sequence).

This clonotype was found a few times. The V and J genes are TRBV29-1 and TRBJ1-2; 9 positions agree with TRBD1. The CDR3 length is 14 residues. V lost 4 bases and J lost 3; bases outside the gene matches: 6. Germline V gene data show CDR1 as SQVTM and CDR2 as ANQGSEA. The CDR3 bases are TGCAGCGTTGCCATCGGACAGGGGTACTATGGCTACACCTTC. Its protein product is CSVAIGQGYYGYTF.